This T cell receptor (beta chain) was identified during a study of blood T cell repertoires in COVID-19. Participant ages covered about 18 to 95 years across about 22 US areas. The V gene's germline CDR1 is MNHEY and CDR2 SVGAGI. The germline V and J ends were trimmed by 8 bases and 3 bases, with 4 bases remaining between them. This CDR3 region has 10 residues. The protocol was immunoSEQ multiplex PCR, while the TCRdb copy is restricted to in-frame clones and leaves out a portion. This table holds 200,000 to 250,000 clones, about 79% found once. This sequence originates from a woman between 35 and 50 years old with acute COVID-19. The sequencing sample was made of PBMCs or T cells enriched from blood (not recorded which). The V gene is TRBV6-5, the J gene TRBJ1-1, with unresolved D. Written as DNA, the CDR3 is TGTGCCAGCGGGCACACTGAAGCTTTCTTT. This codes for CASGHTEAFF.